These 10 T cell receptor beta chains were all obtained from the same sample, sequenced in a study of T cell responses to AZD1222 COVID-19 vaccine. Repertoires were generated with immunoSEQ multiplex PCR, while TCRdb's copy carries only in-frame clones and drops some. This table has about 110,000 clones, roughly 86% appearing once. The input for sequencing was peripheral blood, taken on day 0 of AZD1222 vaccination. The source is an adult in good health.

The chain combines TRBV5-5 with TRBJ2-5; D uncertain. Germline values: CDR1 SGHKS, CDR2 YYEKEE (reference sequence). Trimming removed 4 bases from V and 4 bases from J, with 17 bases in between. The CDR3 consists of 15 residues. CDR3 DNA sequence: TGTGCCAGCAGCCCCCTCGGGCGTCCCCGAGAGACCCAGTACTTC. It specifies CASSPLGRPRETQYF.

This chain links TRBV7-2 with TRBJ1-3; D gene unclear. The CDR3 is 15 amino acids. The germline V gene has CDR1 SGHTA and CDR2 FQGNSA. V lost 2 bases and J lost 0, with 8 bases in between. CDR3 bases: TGTGCCAGCAGCTTACTACCAGCCTCTGGAAACACCATATATTTT. Amino acids: CASSLLPASGNTIYF.

The gene calls are TRBV3-1 (or the pseudogene TRBV3-2) and TRBJ2-5, with D possibly matching TRBD1 (7 bases). The CDR3 is made up of 13 amino acids. The germline V gene has CDR1 LGHDT and CDR2 YNNKEL (reference sequence). The ends were cut back, 6 bases at V and 7 bases at J, with 15 bases in the middle. CDR3 loop: CASREGQPGTQYF. CDR3 in DNA: TGTGCCAGCAGGGAGGGACAGCCCGGGACCCAGTACTTC.

The rearrangement links TRBV9 to TRBJ1-2, with D perhaps matching TRBD1 (5 bases). Trimming removed 3 bases from V and 13 bases from J, with 22 bases in between. Looked up from germline, CDR1 is SGDLS and CDR2 is YYNGEE. This CDR3 region has 14 residues. As DNA, the CDR3 is TGTGCCAGCAGCGCCGGGACGCGGGCCACATGGGGCACCTTC. As protein: CASSAGTRATWGTF.

This clone was found once. The V call is TRBV15, the J call TRBJ2-1; 9 bases line up with TRBD1. The germline V gene has CDR1 LNHNV and CDR2 YYDKDF (reference sequence). V was pared by 3 bases and J by 4 bases, with 7 bases of the junction left unmatched. The CDR3 length is 16 residues. CDR3 DNA sequence: TGTGCCACCAGCAGGGGCGGGACAGGGAATTACAATGAGCAGTTCTTC. Protein: CATSRGGTGNYNEQFF.

The chain couples TRBV13 to TRBJ2-3; D is undetermined. From germline, CDR1 is PRHDT and CDR2 FYEKMQ (reference sequence). The CDR3 extends over 18 amino acids. V lost 2 bases, J lost 2 bases, and 20 bases lay in between. CDR3 residues: CASSLLPKETLNTDTQYF. The CDR3 DNA reads as TGTGCCAGCAGCTTACTCCCTAAGGAGACCCTAAACACAGATACGCAGTATTTT. Supplemented by reference TRBV13 and TRBJ2-3, the full variable domain reads AAGVIQSPRHLIKEKRETATLKCYPIPRHDTVYWYQQGPGQDPQFLISFYEKMQSDKGSIPDRFSAQQFSDYHSELNMSSLELGDSALYFCASSLLPKETLNTDTQYFGPGTRLTVL.

The genes are TRBV4-2 and TRBJ1-5; D uncertain. CDR3 length: 14 amino acids. CDR1 and CDR2 (germline): LGHNA, YNFKEQ. The germline V and J ends were trimmed by 0 bases and 6 bases, with 9 bases remaining between them. CDR3 in amino acids: CASSQDRTGQPQHF. CDR3 in DNA: TGTGCCAGCAGCCAAGACCGGACCGGTCAGCCCCAGCATTTT.

The V gene is TRBV2, the J gene TRBJ2-5; 10 bases are shared with TRBD2. Per germline, CDR1 SNHLY and CDR2 FYNNEI. This CDR3 is 18 amino acids long. The J segment lost 2 bases and the V segment lost 8 bases, leaving 17 bases of the junction unmatched. In nucleotides, the CDR3 is TGTGCCAGCCGTGCGGTAGCTAGCGGGGGTGGTGGGCAAGAGACCCAGTACTTC. Protein sequence: CASRAVASGGGGQETQYF.

This clone was seen a handful of times. Distinct nucleotide sequences in the sample also encode this CDR3. The chain employs TRBV6-4 and TRBJ2-2, with D possibly TRBD2 on 5 matching bases. CDR1 and CDR2 (germline): MRHNA, SNTAGT. The ends were cut back, 0 bases at V and 3 bases at J, with 5 bases in the middle. There are 14 residues in the CDR3. The CDR3 nucleotides are TGTGCCAGCAGTGACTCAGCGGACACCGGGGAGCTGTTTTTT. It codes for CASSDSADTGELFF.

The CDR3 protein is CASSSVRDYGYTF. For the CDR3, the DNA is TGTGCCAGCAGTTCGGTCAGGGATTATGGCTACACCTTC. The rearrangement uses TRBV27 and TRBJ1-2; possibly TRBD1 for D (5 bases). The CDR3 contains 13 residues. V was pared by 4 bases and J by 5 bases, with 11 bases between. CDR1 is MNHEY, CDR2 SMNVEV, per germline (reference sequence).